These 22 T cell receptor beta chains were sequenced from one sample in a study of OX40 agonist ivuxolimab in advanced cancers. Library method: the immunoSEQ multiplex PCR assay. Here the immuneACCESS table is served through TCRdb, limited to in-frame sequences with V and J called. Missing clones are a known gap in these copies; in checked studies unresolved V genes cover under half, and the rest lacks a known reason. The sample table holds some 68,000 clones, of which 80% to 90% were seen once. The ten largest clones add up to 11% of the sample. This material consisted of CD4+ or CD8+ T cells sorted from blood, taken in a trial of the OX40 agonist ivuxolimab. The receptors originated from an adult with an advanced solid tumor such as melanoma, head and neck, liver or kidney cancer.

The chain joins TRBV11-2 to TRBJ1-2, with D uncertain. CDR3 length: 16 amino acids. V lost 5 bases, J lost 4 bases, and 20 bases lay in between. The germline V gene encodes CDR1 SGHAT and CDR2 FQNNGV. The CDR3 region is CASSPLGGLRFYGYTF. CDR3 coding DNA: TGTGCCAGCAGCCCACTGGGTGGTCTCCGATTCTATGGCTACACCTTC. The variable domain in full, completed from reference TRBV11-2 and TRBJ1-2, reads EAGVAQSPRYKIIEKRQSVAFWCNPISGHATLYWYQQILGQGPKLLIQFQNNGVVDDSQLPKDRFSAERLKGVDSTLKIQPAKLEDSAVYLCASSPLGGLRFYGYTFGSGTRLTVV.

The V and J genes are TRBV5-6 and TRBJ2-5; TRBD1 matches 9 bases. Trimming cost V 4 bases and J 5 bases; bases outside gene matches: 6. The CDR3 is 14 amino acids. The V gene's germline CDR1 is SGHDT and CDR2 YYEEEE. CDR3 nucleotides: TGTGCCAGCAGCCCGGGACAGGGATGGGAGACCCAGTACTTC. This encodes CASSPGQGWETQYF.

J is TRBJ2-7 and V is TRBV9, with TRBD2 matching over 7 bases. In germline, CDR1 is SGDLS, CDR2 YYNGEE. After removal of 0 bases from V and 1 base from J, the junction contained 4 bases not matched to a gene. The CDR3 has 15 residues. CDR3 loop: CASSVGGGQSYEQYF. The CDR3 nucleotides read TGTGCCAGCAGCGTAGGGGGAGGGCAGTCCTACGAGCAGTACTTC.

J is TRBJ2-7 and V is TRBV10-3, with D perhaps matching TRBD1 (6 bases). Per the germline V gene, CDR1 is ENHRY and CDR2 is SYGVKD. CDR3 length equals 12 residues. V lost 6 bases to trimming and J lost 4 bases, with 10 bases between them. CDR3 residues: CAISIRGYEQYF. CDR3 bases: TGTGCCATCAGCATAAGGGGGTACGAGCAGTACTTC.

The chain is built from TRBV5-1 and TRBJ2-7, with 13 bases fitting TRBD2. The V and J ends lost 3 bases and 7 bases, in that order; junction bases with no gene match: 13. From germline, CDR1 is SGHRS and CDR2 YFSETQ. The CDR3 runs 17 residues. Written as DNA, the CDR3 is TGCGCCAGCAGCTCTCGCCCAACTAGCGGGGGGGTCGGTGAGCAGTACTTC. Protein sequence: CASSSRPTSGGVGEQYF. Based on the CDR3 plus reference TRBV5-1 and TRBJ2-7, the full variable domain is KAGVTQTPRYLIKTRGQQVTLSCSPISGHRSVSWYQQTPGQGLQFLFEYFSETQRNKGNFPGRFSGRQFSNSRSEMNVSTLELGDSALYLCASSSRPTSGGVGEQYFGPGTRLTVT.

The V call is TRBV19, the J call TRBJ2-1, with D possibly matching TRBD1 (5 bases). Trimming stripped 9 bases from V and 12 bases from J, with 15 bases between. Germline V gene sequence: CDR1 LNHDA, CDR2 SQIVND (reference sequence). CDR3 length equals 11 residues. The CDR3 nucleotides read TGTGCCAGCACTCGTAGGGGTGTGCAGTTCTTC. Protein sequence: CASTRRGVQFF.

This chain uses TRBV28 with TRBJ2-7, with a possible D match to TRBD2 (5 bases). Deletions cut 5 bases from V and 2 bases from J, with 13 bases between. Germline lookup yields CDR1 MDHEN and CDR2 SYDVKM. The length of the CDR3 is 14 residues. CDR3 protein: CASSTGINTYEQYF. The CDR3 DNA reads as TGTGCCAGCAGTACCGGGATAAATACCTACGAGCAGTACTTC.

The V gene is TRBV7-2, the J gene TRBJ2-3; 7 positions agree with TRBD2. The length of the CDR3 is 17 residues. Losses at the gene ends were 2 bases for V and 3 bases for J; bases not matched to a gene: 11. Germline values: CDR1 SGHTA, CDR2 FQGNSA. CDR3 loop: CASSLRPLAGVTDTQYF. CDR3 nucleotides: TGTGCCAGCAGCTTAAGGCCCTTGGCGGGAGTAACAGATACGCAGTATTTT.

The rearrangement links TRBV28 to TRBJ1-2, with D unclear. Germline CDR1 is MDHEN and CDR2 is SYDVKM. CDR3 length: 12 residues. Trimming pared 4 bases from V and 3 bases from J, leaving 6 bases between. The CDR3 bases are TGTGCCAGCAGTTCCCCAGACTATGGCTACACCTTC. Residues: CASSSPDYGYTF.

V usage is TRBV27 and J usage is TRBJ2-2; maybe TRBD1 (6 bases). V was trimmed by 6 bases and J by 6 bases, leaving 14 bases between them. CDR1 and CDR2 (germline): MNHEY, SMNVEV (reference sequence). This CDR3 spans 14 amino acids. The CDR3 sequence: CASRINRDSGELFF. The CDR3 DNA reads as TGTGCCAGCAGGATAAACAGGGATTCCGGGGAGCTGTTTTTT.

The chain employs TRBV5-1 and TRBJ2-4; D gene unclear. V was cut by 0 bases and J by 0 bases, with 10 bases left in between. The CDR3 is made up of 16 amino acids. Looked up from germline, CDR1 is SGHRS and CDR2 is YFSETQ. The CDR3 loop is CASSLGESIAKNIQYF. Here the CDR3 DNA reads TGCGCCAGCAGCTTGGGAGAGTCTATAGCCAAAAACATTCAGTACTTC.

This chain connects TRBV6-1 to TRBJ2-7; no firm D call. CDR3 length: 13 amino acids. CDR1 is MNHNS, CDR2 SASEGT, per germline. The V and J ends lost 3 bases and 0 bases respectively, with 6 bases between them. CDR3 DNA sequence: TGTGCCAGCAGTGACAGGAGCTCCTACGAGCAGTACTTC. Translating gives CASSDRSSYEQYF.

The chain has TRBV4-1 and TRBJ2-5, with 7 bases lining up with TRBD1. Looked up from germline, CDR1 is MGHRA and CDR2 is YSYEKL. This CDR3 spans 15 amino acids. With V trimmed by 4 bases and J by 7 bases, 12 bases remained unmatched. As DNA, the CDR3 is TGCGCCAGCAGCCCCAAAGACAGGGAGTTAGGGACCCAGTACTTC. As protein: CASSPKDRELGTQYF.

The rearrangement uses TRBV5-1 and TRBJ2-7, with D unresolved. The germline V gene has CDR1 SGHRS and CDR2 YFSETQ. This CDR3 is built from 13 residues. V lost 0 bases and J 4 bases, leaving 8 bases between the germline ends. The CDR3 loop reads CASSLVIGYEQYF. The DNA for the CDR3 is TGCGCCAGCAGCTTGGTTATAGGTTACGAGCAGTACTTC.

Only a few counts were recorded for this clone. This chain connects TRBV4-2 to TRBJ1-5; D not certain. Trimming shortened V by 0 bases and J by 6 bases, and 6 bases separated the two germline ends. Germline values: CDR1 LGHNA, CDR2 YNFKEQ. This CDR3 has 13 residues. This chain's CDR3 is CASSQERTQPQHF. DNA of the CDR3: TGTGCCAGCAGCCAAGAAAGGACTCAGCCCCAGCATTTT.

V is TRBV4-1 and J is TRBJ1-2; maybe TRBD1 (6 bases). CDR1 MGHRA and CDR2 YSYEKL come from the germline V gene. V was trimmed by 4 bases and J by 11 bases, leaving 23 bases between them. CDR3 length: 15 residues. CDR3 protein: CASSPVGTSNKGYTF. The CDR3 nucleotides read TGCGCCAGCAGCCCGGTCGGGACAAGTAATAAGGGGTACACCTTC.

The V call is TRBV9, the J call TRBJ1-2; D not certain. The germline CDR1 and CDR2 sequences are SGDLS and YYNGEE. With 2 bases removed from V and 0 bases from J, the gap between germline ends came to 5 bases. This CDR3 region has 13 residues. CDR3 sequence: CASSVSANYGYTF. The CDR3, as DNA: TGTGCCAGCAGCGTTTCGGCTAACTATGGCTACACCTTC.

CDR3 residues: CASSLLPNTGELFF. The CDR3, as DNA: TGTGCCAGCAGCCTTCTACCAAACACCGGGGAGCTGTTTTTT. This chain connects TRBV7-3 to TRBJ2-2; D is undetermined. Germline V gene data show CDR1 as SGHTA and CDR2 as FQGTGA. V was trimmed by 5 bases and J by 2 bases, leaving 9 bases between them. This CDR3 is built from 14 residues.

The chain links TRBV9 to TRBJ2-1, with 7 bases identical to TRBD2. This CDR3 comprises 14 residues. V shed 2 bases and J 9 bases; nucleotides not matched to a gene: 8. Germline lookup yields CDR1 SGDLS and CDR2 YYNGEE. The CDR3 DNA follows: TGTGCCAGCAGCGTGAACGCGGGAGCGGGTGAGCAGTTCTTC. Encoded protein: CASSVNAGAGEQFF.

The CDR3 bases are TGTGCCAGCAGCTTAAGTGGGGGAGCTGAAGCTTTCTTT. Translating gives CASSLSGGAEAFF. This chain links TRBV7-9 with TRBJ1-1, with D perhaps TRBD1 (5 bases). The CDR3 spans 13 residues. Germline lookup yields CDR1 SEHNR and CDR2 FQNEAQ (reference sequence). The ends were cut back, 2 bases at V and 6 bases at J, with 10 bases in the middle.

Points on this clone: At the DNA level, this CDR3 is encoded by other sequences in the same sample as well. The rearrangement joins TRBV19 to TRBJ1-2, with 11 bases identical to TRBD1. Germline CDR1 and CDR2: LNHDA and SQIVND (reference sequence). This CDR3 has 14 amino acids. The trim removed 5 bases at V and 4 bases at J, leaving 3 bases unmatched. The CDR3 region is CASSPGQGGYGYTF. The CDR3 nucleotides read TGTGCCAGTAGTCCGGGACAGGGGGGCTATGGCTACACCTTC. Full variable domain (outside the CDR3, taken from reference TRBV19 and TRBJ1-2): DGGITQSPKYLFRKEGQNVTLSCEQNLNHDAMYWYRQDPGQGLRLIYYSQIVNDFQKGDIAEGYSVSREKKESFPLTVTSAQKNPTAFYLCASSPGQGGYGYTFGSGTRLTVV.

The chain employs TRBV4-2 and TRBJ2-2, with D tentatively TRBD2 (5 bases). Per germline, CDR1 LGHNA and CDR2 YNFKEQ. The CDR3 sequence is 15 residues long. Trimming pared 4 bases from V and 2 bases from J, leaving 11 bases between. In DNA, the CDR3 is TGTGCCAGCAGCCTGCGGACTGTCAACACCGGGGAGCTGTTTTTT. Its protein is CASSLRTVNTGELFF.